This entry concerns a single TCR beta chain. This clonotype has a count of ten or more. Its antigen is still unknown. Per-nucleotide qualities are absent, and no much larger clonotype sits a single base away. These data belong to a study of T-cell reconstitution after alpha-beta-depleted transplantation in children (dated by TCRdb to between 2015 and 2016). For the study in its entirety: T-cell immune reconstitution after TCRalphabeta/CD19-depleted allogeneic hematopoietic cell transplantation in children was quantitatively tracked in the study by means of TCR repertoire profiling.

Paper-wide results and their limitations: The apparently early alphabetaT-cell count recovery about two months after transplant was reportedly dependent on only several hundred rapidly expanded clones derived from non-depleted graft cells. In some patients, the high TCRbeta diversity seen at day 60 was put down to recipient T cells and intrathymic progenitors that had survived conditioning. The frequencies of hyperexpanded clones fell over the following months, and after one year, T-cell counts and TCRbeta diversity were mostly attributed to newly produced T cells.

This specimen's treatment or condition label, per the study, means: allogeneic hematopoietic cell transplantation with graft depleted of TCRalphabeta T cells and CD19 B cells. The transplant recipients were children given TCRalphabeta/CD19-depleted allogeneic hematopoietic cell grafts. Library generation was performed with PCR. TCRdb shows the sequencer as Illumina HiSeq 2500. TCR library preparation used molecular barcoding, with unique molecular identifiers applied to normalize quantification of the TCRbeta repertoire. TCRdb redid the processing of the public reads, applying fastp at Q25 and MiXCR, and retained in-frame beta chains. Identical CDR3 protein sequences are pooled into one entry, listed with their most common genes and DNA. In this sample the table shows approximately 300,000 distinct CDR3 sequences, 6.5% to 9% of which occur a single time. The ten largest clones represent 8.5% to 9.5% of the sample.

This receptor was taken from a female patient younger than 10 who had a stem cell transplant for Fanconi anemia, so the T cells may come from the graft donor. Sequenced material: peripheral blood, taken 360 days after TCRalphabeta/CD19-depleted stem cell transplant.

The CDR3: CASSAPGVIHNEQFF. The nucleotide sequence reads as follows: TGTGCCAGCAGCGCCCCCGGGGTTATCCACAATGAGCAGTTCTTC. The V and J segments used are TRBV9 and TRBJ2-1; a tentative D match to TRBD2 spans 5 bases. Including the terminal cysteine and phenylalanine, the CDR3 comprises 15 residues. The CDR3 DNA has 45 bases and is translated from base 1. CDR1 and CDR2 were assigned from the germline V gene as SGDLS and YYNGEE. At the junction V is shortened by 3 bases and J by 5 bases, with 15 bases in between.